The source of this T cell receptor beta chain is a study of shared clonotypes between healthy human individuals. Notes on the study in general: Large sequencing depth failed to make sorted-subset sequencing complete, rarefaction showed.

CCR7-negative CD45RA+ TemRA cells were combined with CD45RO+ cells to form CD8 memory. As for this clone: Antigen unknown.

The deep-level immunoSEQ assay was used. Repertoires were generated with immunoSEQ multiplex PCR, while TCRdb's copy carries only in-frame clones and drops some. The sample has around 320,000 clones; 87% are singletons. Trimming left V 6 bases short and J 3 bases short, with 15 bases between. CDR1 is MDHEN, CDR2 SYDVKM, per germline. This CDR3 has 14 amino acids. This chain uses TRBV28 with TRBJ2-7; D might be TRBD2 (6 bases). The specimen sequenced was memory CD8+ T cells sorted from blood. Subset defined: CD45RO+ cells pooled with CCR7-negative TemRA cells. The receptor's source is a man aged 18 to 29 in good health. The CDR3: CASSHGRGSYEQYF. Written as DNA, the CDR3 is TGTGCCAGCAGCCATGGGCGGGGCAGCTACGAGCAGTACTTC.